This T cell receptor beta chain was identified during a study of blood T cell repertoires in COVID-19. Study context: Nucleic acid was either cDNA or gDNA, and it came from T cells, B-cell-depleted T cells, or PBMCs.

Per the authors' pipeline: For nucleated cells, counts were estimated from reference gene primer amplification. TCRdb's copy holds only in-frame clones and misses some; the assay was immunoSEQ multiplex PCR. Clonal size and the V and J genes are those of that table, whereas D and trimming came from the DNA. The top ten clones hold approximately 12% of a sample with approximately 320,000 clones, over 85% of them seen once. The CDR3 sequence is 15 residues long. Germline CDR1 MNHNS, CDR2 SASEGT. V was pared by 3 bases and J by 4 bases, with 8 bases of the junction left unmatched. The specimen was peripheral blood. This chain joins TRBV6-1 and TRBJ1-2, with 7 bases identical to TRBD1. This clonotype was obtained from a woman aged 30 to 39 with COVID-19, enrolled during active disease. For the CDR3, the DNA is TGTGCCAGCAGTGAGATACAGGGGCCGGGCTATGGCTACACCTTC. This gives the protein CASSEIQGPGYGYTF.